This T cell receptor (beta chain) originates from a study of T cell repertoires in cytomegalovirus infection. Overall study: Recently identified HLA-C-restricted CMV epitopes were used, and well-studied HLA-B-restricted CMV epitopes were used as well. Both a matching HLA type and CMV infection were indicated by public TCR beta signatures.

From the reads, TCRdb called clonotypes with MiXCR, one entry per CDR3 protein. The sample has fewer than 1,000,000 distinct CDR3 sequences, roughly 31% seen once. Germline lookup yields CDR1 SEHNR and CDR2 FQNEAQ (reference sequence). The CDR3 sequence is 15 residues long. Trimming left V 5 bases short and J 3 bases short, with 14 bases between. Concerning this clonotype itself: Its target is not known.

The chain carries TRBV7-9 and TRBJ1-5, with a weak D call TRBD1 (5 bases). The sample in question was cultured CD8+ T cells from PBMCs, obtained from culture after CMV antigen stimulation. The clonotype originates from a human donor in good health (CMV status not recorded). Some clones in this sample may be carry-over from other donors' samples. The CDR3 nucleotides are TGTGCCAGCAGCCCCCCCGACAGCTTCAATCAGCCCCAGCATTTT. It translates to CASSPPDSFNQPQHF.